This TCR beta chain emerged from a study of T cells in Graves' hyperthyroidism and ophthalmopathy. Background on the study: Blood from the periphery was taken at initial diagnosis, before any treatment. Notes on the study in general: A 13 V-J model separated ophthalmopathy from stable hyperthyroidism.

This clonotype was counted at least ten times. What it binds is not known. The CDR3 is made up of 14 amino acids. Germline CDR1 SGHTA, CDR2 FQGNSA. Trimming took 6 bases from V and 7 from J; bases not matched to a gene: 6. RNA transcripts yielded amplified TCR beta CDR3 regions. The HTBI set primed first-round TCR CDR3 RT-PCR. MiXCR, applied by TCRdb to the multiplex PCR reads, yields one record per CDR3 protein. There are more than 500,000 distinct CDR3 sequences in the sample; about 16% occur only once, and approximately 30% lies in the top ten. Together with thyroid ultrasound, orbital computed tomography, serum thyroxine and TRAb, clinical symptoms were used for diagnoses.

The J gene is TRBJ1-2, the V gene TRBV7-2, with 12 bases lining up with TRBD1. The material sequenced was blood. The sequence was obtained from a young woman with Graves' ophthalmopathy. The CDR3 region has the DNA TGTGCCAGCAGGAATCCGGGACAGGGGGCTGGCTACACCTTC. Translation gives CASRNPGQGAGYTF.